One and the same sample provided the 26 T cell receptor beta chains below, sequenced in a study of long-term antiretroviral therapy in people with HIV. Researchers report immunoSEQ v3.0 was run at survey level. Measured with immunoSEQ multiplex PCR; TCRdb has only the in-frame clones, and not every one. This sample has some 35,000 clones, with 94% found just once. Material: unsorted PBMCs, obtained 5 to 5.5 years after starting antiretroviral therapy. All receptors derive from a woman aged 45-65 years with HIV.

The chain is built from TRBV6-4 and TRBJ1-4, with D maybe TRBD1 (5 bases). The length of the CDR3 is 14 residues. Trimming shortened V by 6 bases and J by 2 bases, and 10 bases separated the two germline ends. Germline V gene lookup returns CDR1 MRHNA and CDR2 SNTAGT. CDR3 DNA sequence: TGTGCCAGCAGGACGGGACGGACTAATGAAAAACTGTTTTTT. Amino acids: CASRTGRTNEKLFF.

This sequence joins TRBV19 and TRBJ1-2, with TRBD1 identical over 7 bases. The V and J ends lost 6 bases and 7 bases, in that order; junction bases with no gene match: 8. In germline, CDR1 is LNHDA, CDR2 SQIVND (reference sequence). The CDR3 extends over 13 amino acids. The CDR3 here is CASSPGDRGGYTF. The CDR3 DNA reads as TGTGCCAGTAGCCCCGGGGACAGAGGTGGCTACACCTTC.

The J gene is TRBJ2-1, the V gene TRBV6-6; D may be TRBD1 (5 bases). The CDR3 extends over 13 amino acids. From germline, CDR1 is MNHNY and CDR2 SVGAGI (reference sequence). V lost 5 bases and J lost 4, with 9 bases in between. This CDR3 reads CASSDDSYNEQFF. The CDR3 nucleotides read TGTGCCAGCAGTGACGACAGTTACAATGAGCAGTTCTTC.

The chain joins TRBV30 to TRBJ1-5; weak D call: TRBD1 (5 bases). This CDR3 comprises 14 residues. Per germline, CDR1 GTSNPN and CDR2 SVGIG (reference sequence). The ends were cut back, 4 bases at V and 4 bases at J, with 14 bases in the middle. CDR3 sequence: CAWTGPGPNQPQHF. The CDR3 bases are TGTGCCTGGACGGGGCCGGGTCCGAATCAGCCCCAGCATTTT.

The chain uses TRBV30 and TRBJ1-3; D is uncertain. This CDR3 region has 15 residues. V shed 4 bases and J shed 4 bases, with 17 bases lying between them. In germline, CDR1 is GTSNPN, CDR2 SVGIG (reference sequence). In DNA form, the CDR3 reads TGTGCCTGGACTCTACCCCAGGTCGCGGGAAACACCATATATTTT. Translation gives CAWTLPQVAGNTIYF.

The genes are TRBV20-1 and TRBJ2-3; D gene uncertain. The V end was cut by 1 base, the J end by 5 bases, with 4 bases between. The CDR3 runs to 11 residues. Germline CDR1 reads DFQATT; CDR2 reads SNEGSKA (reference sequence). The CDR3 region is CSARVIDTQYF. DNA for the CDR3: TGCAGTGCTAGAGTAATAGATACGCAGTATTTT.

The rearrangement links TRBV5-6 to TRBJ1-4; 10 bases are shared with TRBD1. The germline V gene encodes CDR1 SGHDT and CDR2 YYEEEE. The CDR3 is made up of 17 amino acids. V shed 3 bases, J shed 8 bases, and the junction held 13 bases outside the gene matches. The CDR3 DNA sequence: TGTGCCAGCAGCTCCGGTTTTTCCGGGACAGGGGAAGAAAAACTGTTTTTT. This codes for CASSSGFSGTGEEKLFF.

The chain joins TRBV10-1 to TRBJ1-2; D gene uncertain. CDR1 and CDR2 (germline): WNHNN, SYGVQD (reference sequence). Trimming pared 2 bases from V and 2 bases from J, leaving 6 bases between. This CDR3 is 13 amino acids long. The DNA of the CDR3 is TGCGCCAGCAGTGAGAAGCCAAACTATGGCTACACCTTC. It yields the protein CASSEKPNYGYTF.

The chain combines TRBV4-2 with TRBJ2-1, with a possible D match to TRBD1 (5 bases). Germline CDR1 is LGHNA and CDR2 is YNFKEQ. Trimming left V 1 base short and J 6 bases short, with 10 bases between. The CDR3 runs to 14 residues. The CDR3 bases are TGTGCCAGCAGCCAAGTCCGTGGGGCCAATGAGCAGTTCTTC. Its translation is CASSQVRGANEQFF.

The chain combines TRBV9 with TRBJ2-3, with TRBD2 identical over 9 bases. Germline V gene sequence: CDR1 SGDLS, CDR2 YYNGEE. The CDR3 has 16 amino acids. Trimming removed 3 bases from V and 6 bases from J; junction bases left unmatched: 11. Here the CDR3 DNA reads TGTGCCAGCAGCGGGGGGGCTAGCGGGGTCGGGGATACGCAGTATTTT. Amino acids: CASSGGASGVGDTQYF.

The J gene is TRBJ2-2, the V gene TRBV5-1; unclear D gene. Trimming shortened V by 0 bases and J by 7 bases, and 10 bases separated the two germline ends. Germline V gene lookup returns CDR1 SGHRS and CDR2 YFSETQ. CDR3 size: 14 residues. CDR3 DNA sequence: TGCGCCAGCAGCTTGGGGTCTGGAGACGGGGAGCTGTTTTTT. It is translated as CASSLGSGDGELFF.

This chain joins TRBV6-5 and TRBJ2-5; either TRBD1 or TRBD2 may supply D (5 bases each). Per germline, CDR1 MNHEY and CDR2 SVGAGI. This CDR3 has 13 residues. Trimming removed 6 bases from V and 4 bases from J, with 12 bases in between. This CDR3 reads CASSPPGLETQYF. CDR3 nucleotide sequence: TGTGCCAGCAGCCCCCCGGGGCTAGAGACCCAGTACTTC.

The V call is TRBV5-1, the J call TRBJ1-1; D perhaps matches TRBD1 (6 bases). CDR3 length equals 16 residues. In germline, CDR1 is SGHRS, CDR2 YFSETQ. Trimming left V 3 bases short and J 0 bases short, with 15 bases between. The CDR3 protein is CASSSSLGGMNTEAFF. In DNA form, the CDR3 reads TGCGCCAGCAGCTCCTCGCTAGGGGGAATGAACACTGAAGCTTTCTTT.

The V gene is TRBV19, the J gene TRBJ1-1; D gene unclear. There are 12 residues in the CDR3. Trimming stripped 0 bases from V and 12 bases from J, with 11 bases between. Germline values: CDR1 LNHDA, CDR2 SQIVND (reference sequence). CDR3 sequence: CASSIDERRTFF. Written as DNA, the CDR3 is TGTGCCAGTAGTATAGACGAGAGGCGGACTTTCTTT.

V and J are TRBV10-3 and TRBJ1-3, with D uncertain. The CDR3 is 14 amino acids. The germline V and J ends were trimmed by 3 bases and 0 bases, with 6 bases remaining between them. CDR1 and CDR2 (germline): ENHRY, SYGVKD. As DNA, the CDR3 is TGTGCCATCAGTGATGGTGTCTCTGGAAACACCATATATTTT. This sequence encodes CAISDGVSGNTIYF.

This chain uses TRBV5-4 with TRBJ1-5; D not resolved. The CDR3 is 13 amino acids. From germline, CDR1 is SGHNT and CDR2 YYREEE (reference sequence). Trimming removed 0 bases at V and 6 bases at J, with 7 bases between. Here the CDR3 reads CASSLGGSQPQHF. CDR3 sequence (DNA): TGTGCCAGCAGCTTGGGGGGTAGTCAGCCCCAGCATTTT.

J is TRBJ1-1 and V is TRBV5-4, with D possibly being TRBD1 (6 bases). The CDR3 runs 13 residues. V lost 5 bases and J lost 1, with 9 bases in between. Germline V CDR1 and CDR2: SGHNT, YYREEE (reference sequence). CDR3 DNA: TGTGCCAGCAGACTGACAGGGAACACTGAAGCTTTCTTT. The encoded protein is CASRLTGNTEAFF. Filled out from reference TRBV5-4 and TRBJ1-1, the complete variable domain reads ETGVTQSPTHLIKTRGQQVTLRCSSQSGHNTVSWYQQALGQGPQFIFQYYREEENGRGNFPPRFSGLQFPNYSSELNVNALELDDSALYLCASRLTGNTEAFFGQGTRLTVV.

This sequence joins TRBV5-5 and TRBJ2-3, with a possible D match to TRBD1 (6 bases). V lost 5 bases, J lost 2 bases, and 18 bases lay in between. CDR3 length: 16 amino acids. The germline CDR1 and CDR2 sequences are SGHKS and YYEKEE (reference sequence). Here the CDR3 reads CASRFSQGQFTDTQYF. The DNA for the CDR3 is TGTGCCAGCAGATTTTCCCAAGGACAGTTCACAGATACGCAGTATTTT.

V gene TRBV6-5 combines with J gene TRBJ1-2; 9 bases are a match to TRBD1. This CDR3 spans 15 amino acids. V lost 6 bases, J lost 5 bases, and 10 bases stayed unmatched. Germline V gives CDR1 MNHEY, CDR2 SVGAGI. The DNA for the CDR3 is TGTGCCAGCAGGGAGTTACAGGGGGCCTGGTATGGCTACACCTTC. Its translation: CASRELQGAWYGYTF.

V usage is TRBV6-6 and J usage is TRBJ2-1, with D perhaps matching TRBD2 (5 bases). The CDR3 contains 13 residues. Germline V gene data show CDR1 as MNHNY and CDR2 as SVGAGI (reference sequence). V was trimmed by 6 bases and J by 10 bases, leaving 16 bases between them. The CDR3 sequence is CASRDSLLSEQFF. The DNA for the CDR3 is TGTGCCAGCAGGGACTCCCTCCTCTCGGAGCAGTTCTTC.

The genes are TRBV5-4 and TRBJ1-6, with a tentative D call TRBD1 (5 bases). The germline V gene encodes CDR1 SGHNT and CDR2 YYREEE (reference sequence). V dropped 4 bases and J dropped 5 bases, with 16 bases sitting between them. The CDR3 is 16 residues long. For the CDR3, the DNA is TGTGCCAGCAGCACGACCGCAGGGTCCAATAATTCACCCCTCCACTTT. Translated, it gives CASSTTAGSNNSPLHF.

The rearrangement uses TRBV2 and TRBJ2-1, with D maybe TRBD2 (7 bases). The CDR3 contains 13 residues. V lost 8 bases and J 0 bases, leaving 8 bases between the germline ends. The germline CDR1 and CDR2 sequences are SNHLY and FYNNEI. CDR3 protein: CASGGASYNEQFF. The DNA of the CDR3 is TGTGCCAGCGGGGGGGCCTCCTACAATGAGCAGTTCTTC.

The chain is built from TRBV6-5 and TRBJ1-1; the D gene is possibly TRBD1 (5 bases). Germline V lookup: CDR1 MNHEY, CDR2 SVGAGI. The CDR3 sequence is 11 residues long. V shed 9 bases and J shed 1 base, with 6 bases lying between them. The CDR3 DNA reads as TGTGCCAGTCAGGGGAACACTGAAGCTTTCTTT. It specifies CASQGNTEAFF.

The rearrangement joins TRBV4-2 to TRBJ2-1; weak D call: TRBD1 (5 bases). Trimming removed 0 bases at V and 9 bases at J, with 18 bases between. Germline CDR1 LGHNA, CDR2 YNFKEQ. The length of the CDR3 is 16 residues. The CDR3 DNA is TGTGCCAGCAGCCAAGATAGATCCGGCCAGGGTGTTGAGCAGTTCTTC. Translation gives CASSQDRSGQGVEQFF.

This rearrangement joins TRBV11-2 to TRBJ1-5; 8 bases are shared with TRBD1. V was pared by 4 bases and J by 6 bases, with 2 bases of the junction left unmatched. This CDR3 has 13 residues. CDR1 and CDR2 (germline): SGHAT, FQNNGV. CDR3 coding DNA: TGTGCCAGCAGCTCTGACAGGGGTCAGCCCCAGCATTTT. It yields the protein CASSSDRGQPQHF.

To note about this clone: This sample also contains other DNA sequences that code for the same CDR3. The V call is TRBV7-2, the J call TRBJ1-5, with no clear D. Per the germline V gene, CDR1 is SGHTA and CDR2 is FQGNSA. The CDR3 length is 13 residues. Deletions cut 5 bases from V and 1 base from J, with 6 bases between. CDR3: CASSLDSNQPQHF. The CDR3 DNA is TGTGCCAGCAGCCTCGACAGCAATCAGCCCCAGCATTTT.